What follows are 25 T cell receptor beta chains derived from one specimen sequenced in a study of CD8+ T cells in alopecia areata. Once RNA had been extracted, it was reverse transcribed into cDNA to act as the sequencing template. Assay used: immunoSEQ multiplex PCR; TCRdb lists only in-frame clones, some missing. The sample comprises 150,000 to 200,000 clones, just under 60% of which are singletons, and 14% to 15% rests with the top ten. The sequenced sample was CD4+ T cells sorted from blood, obtained at week 0. These receptors came from a human donor with alopecia areata.

The chain employs TRBV7-9 and TRBJ2-1; TRBD1 agrees at 7 bases. The CDR3 extends over 14 amino acids. Germline V lookup: CDR1 SEHNR, CDR2 FQNEAQ (reference sequence). J lost 9 bases, V lost 4 bases, and 9 bases had no gene match. The CDR3 DNA reads as TGTGCCAGCAGCTCCAACCTTGCAGGGGGTGAGCAGTTCTTC. It translates to CASSSNLAGGEQFF.

V and J are TRBV20-1 and TRBJ2-1, with D tentatively TRBD2 (6 bases). Trimming left V 5 bases short and J 12 bases short, with 14 bases between. Germline CDR1 reads DFQATT; CDR2 reads SNEGSKA (reference sequence). The CDR3 extends over 11 amino acids. CDR3 loop: CSAQIQGGQFF. CDR3 nucleotide sequence: TGCAGTGCTCAAATCCAGGGAGGGCAGTTCTTC.

This clone was found once. This chain links TRBV29-1 with TRBJ1-2; the D is unclear. Between the trimmed V and J ends, which lost 3 bases and 0 bases, there was a span of 5 bases. The CDR3 sequence is 12 residues long. Germline CDR1 is SQVTM and CDR2 is ANQGSEA. The DNA of the CDR3 is TGCAGCGTTGAGTCAGCTAACTATGGCTACACCTTC. Protein: CSVESANYGYTF.

Remarks on this clone: Other DNA sequences within the sample encode an identical CDR3. The CDR3 loop is CSVEATTYGYTF. In DNA, the CDR3 is TGCAGCGTTGAAGCGACAACATATGGCTACACCTTC. The chain carries TRBV29-1 and TRBJ1-2, with unresolved D. From germline, CDR1 is SQVTM and CDR2 ANQGSEA. This CDR3 has 12 residues. V gave up 1 base and J gave up 5 bases, with 8 bases separating them.

This clone was detected only a few times. The chain recombines TRBV18 with TRBJ2-5; D is unclear. Looked up from germline, CDR1 is KGHSH and CDR2 is LQKENI. The CDR3 runs to 13 residues. V was cut by 2 bases and J by 2 bases, with 6 bases left in between. CDR3 sequence: CASSPGKQETQYF. In nucleotides, the CDR3 is TGTGCCAGCTCACCAGGCAAGCAAGAGACCCAGTACTTC. Looking up the rest from reference TRBV18 and TRBJ2-5 gives the full variable domain: NAGVMQNPRHLVRRRGQEARLRCSPMKGHSHVYWYRQLPEEGLKFMVYLQKENIIDESGMPKERFSAEFPKEGPSILRIQQVVRGDSAAYFCASSPGKQETQYFGPGTRLLVL.

This chain uses TRBV5-6 with TRBJ1-6, with D uncertain. V was shortened by 2 bases and J by 4 bases, with 7 bases between the two germline ends. CDR3 length equals 14 residues. The germline gives CDR1 SGHDT, CDR2 YYEEEE. The CDR3 protein is CASSLGSYNSPLHF. CDR3 in DNA: TGTGCCAGCAGCTTAGGCAGTTATAATTCACCCCTCCACTTT. Based on the CDR3 plus reference TRBV5-6 and TRBJ1-6, the full variable domain is DAGVTQSPTHLIKTRGQQVTLRCSPKSGHDTVSWYQQALGQGPQFIFQYYEEEERQRGNFPDRFSGHQFPNYSSELNVNALLLGDSALYLCASSLGSYNSPLHFGNGTRLTVT.

The chain is built from TRBV30 and TRBJ2-7; D perhaps matches TRBD1 (5 bases). CDR3 length: 11 residues. V was shortened by 2 bases and J by 4 bases, with 6 bases between the two germline ends. The germline CDR1 and CDR2 sequences are GTSNPN and SVGIG (reference sequence). DNA for the CDR3: TGTGCCTGGAGTTACAGGTACGAGCAGTACTTC. It translates to CAWSYRYEQYF.

The chain links TRBV4-2 to TRBJ1-2; TRBD1 matches at 7 bases. The germline V gene has CDR1 LGHNA and CDR2 YNFKEQ. The ends lost 4 bases at V and 0 bases at J; junction bases unmatched: 5. The CDR3 covers 15 residues. CDR3 sequence reads: CASSREQGTNYGYTF. The CDR3 bases are TGTGCCAGCAGCCGGGAACAGGGGACTAACTATGGCTACACCTTC.

The chain joins TRBV5-1 to TRBJ2-5, with D possibly matching TRBD1 (5 bases). Germline lookup yields CDR1 SGHRS and CDR2 YFSETQ. The CDR3 spans 14 residues. Trimming removed 0 bases at V and 2 bases at J, with 8 bases between. CDR3 amino acids: CASSLGQKQETQYF. As DNA, the CDR3 is TGCGCCAGCAGCTTGGGACAGAAACAAGAGACCCAGTACTTC.

The table lists this clone with a few counts. The chain carries TRBV7-8 and TRBJ1-4; maybe TRBD1 (5 bases). Germline V gives CDR1 SGHVS, CDR2 FQNEAQ. The CDR3 sequence is 14 residues long. V shed 4 bases and J shed 8 bases, with 14 bases lying between them. CDR3 nucleotides: TGTGCCAGCAGCTCCTCAGGGAAGTGGGAAAAACTGTTTTTT. This gives the protein CASSSSGKWEKLFF.

This clone turned up a few times. Additional DNA sequences in this sample encode the identical CDR3. The chain carries TRBV29-1 and TRBJ2-7; no definite D call. The germline V gene encodes CDR1 SQVTM and CDR2 ANQGSEA. V gave up 4 bases and J gave up 3 bases, with 7 bases separating them. The length of the CDR3 is 11 residues. Written as DNA, the CDR3 is TGCAGCGTTGTGTTGAGCTACGAGCAGTACTTC. It specifies CSVVLSYEQYF.

This clone was detected only a few times. J is TRBJ2-5 and V is TRBV15; D gene uncertain. The CDR3 extends over 13 amino acids. V gave up 4 bases and J gave up 1 base, with 7 bases separating them. Germline loops: CDR1 LNHNV, CDR2 YYDKDF (reference sequence). CDR3 protein: CATSKQFQETQYF. As DNA, the CDR3 is TGTGCCACCAGCAAACAATTCCAAGAGACCCAGTACTTC. Combining the CDR3 with reference TRBV15 and TRBJ2-5 gives the whole variable domain DAMVIQNPRYQVTQFGKPVTLSCSQTLNHNVMYWYQQKSSQAPKLLFHYYDKDFNNEADTPDNFQSRRPNTSFCFLDIRSPGLGDTAMYLCATSKQFQETQYFGPGTRLLVL.

This rearrangement joins TRBV7-9 to TRBJ1-6, with D maybe TRBD1 (6 bases). The CDR3 sequence is 14 residues long. Germline V lookup: CDR1 SEHNR, CDR2 FQNEAQ (reference sequence). Deletions cut 6 bases from V and 5 bases from J, with 11 bases between. DNA of the CDR3: TGTGCCAGCAGGCCGGACAGCCATAATTCACCCCTCCACTTT. It specifies CASRPDSHNSPLHF.

J is TRBJ2-2 and V is TRBV9, with D unresolved. This CDR3 has 14 amino acids. V was cut by 4 bases and J by 1 base, with 8 bases left in between. Germline loops: CDR1 SGDLS, CDR2 YYNGEE. The CDR3 DNA sequence: TGTGCCAGCAGCTCTCGACAGAACACCGGGGAGCTGTTTTTT. Protein sequence: CASSSRQNTGELFF.

The chain combines TRBV27 with TRBJ1-4, with a possible D match to TRBD1 (5 bases). The CDR3 length is 14 residues. V was cut by 6 bases and J by 3 bases, with 11 bases left in between. Germline V gene sequence: CDR1 MNHEY, CDR2 SMNVEV (reference sequence). The CDR3 nucleotides are TGTGCCAGCAGCCTTCGAGGGGCTAATGAAAAACTGTTTTTT. Its protein is CASSLRGANEKLFF.

This chain connects TRBV29-1 to TRBJ1-2; 7 nucleotides agree with TRBD1. Germline-derived CDR1 and CDR2 are SQVTM and ANQGSEA. The CDR3 consists of 13 residues. V shed 7 bases and J 1 base; nucleotides not matched to a gene: 6. The CDR3 nucleotides are TGCAGCGCTGGGGACAGCCGTAACTATGGCTACACCTTC. Translating gives CSAGDSRNYGYTF.

As DNA, the CDR3 is TGCAGCGTTGAACTGGGGGCCGGGGAGACCCAGTACTTC. It codes for CSVELGAGETQYF. This chain connects TRBV29-1 to TRBJ2-5; D might be TRBD1 (6 bases). Germline assignment: CDR1 SQVTM and CDR2 ANQGSEA. This CDR3 contains 13 residues. V lost 2 bases and J lost 5, with 12 bases in between.

This rearrangement joins TRBV5-6 to TRBJ2-5; possibly TRBD2 for D (7 bases). Germline CDR1 SGHDT, CDR2 YYEEEE. Deletions cut 4 bases from V and 5 bases from J, with 15 bases between. The CDR3 has 14 residues. The CDR3 reads CASSPGGLGETQYF. In DNA, the CDR3 is TGTGCCAGCAGCCCGGGGGGCCTCGGGGAGACCCAGTACTTC.

This clone was seen a handful of times. The V call is TRBV14, the J call TRBJ2-2, with TRBD1 matching over 7 bases. The length of the CDR3 is 17 residues. After removal of 4 bases from V and 0 bases from J, the junction contained 8 bases not matched to a gene. The V gene's germline CDR1 is SGHDN and CDR2 FVKESK. CDR3 sequence: CASSPSPGQPNTGELFF. The CDR3 nucleotides are TGTGCCAGCAGCCCCTCCCCGGGACAGCCGAACACCGGGGAGCTGTTTTTT.

This rearrangement joins TRBV7-2 to TRBJ2-5; the D is unclear. V was cut by 1 base and J by 4 bases, with 16 bases left in between. Germline CDR1 and CDR2: SGHTA and FQGNSA. CDR3 length: 16 residues. The CDR3 sequence is CASSLGVFPTSETQYF. The CDR3 nucleotides are TGTGCCAGCAGCTTAGGTGTCTTCCCCACCTCAGAGACCCAGTACTTC.

Concerning this clone: The same CDR3 also results from other DNA sequences found in this sample. This rearrangement joins TRBV30 to TRBJ1-5; D gene unclear. Germline V lookup: CDR1 GTSNPN, CDR2 SVGIG (reference sequence). V lost 0 bases and J lost 5, with 8 bases in between. The CDR3 consists of 13 residues. CDR3 protein: CAWSVRRDQPQHF. The CDR3 bases are TGTGCCTGGAGTGTAAGGAGAGATCAGCCCCAGCATTTT.

This rearrangement joins TRBV5-6 to TRBJ2-1, with no clear D. V lost 0 bases to trimming and J lost 7 bases, with 2 bases between them. Germline CDR1 reads SGHDT; CDR2 reads YYEEEE. The CDR3 consists of 11 residues. The CDR3 spells CASSLANEQFF. As DNA, the CDR3 is TGTGCCAGCAGCTTGGCGAATGAGCAGTTCTTC.

The chain combines TRBV10-3 with TRBJ1-2; D is undetermined. This CDR3 has 11 residues. Between the trimmed V and J ends, which lost 2 bases and 8 bases, there was a span of 6 bases. Germline CDR1 and CDR2: ENHRY and SYGVKD. As DNA, the CDR3 is TGTGCCATCAGTGAGCGATTGGGCTACACCTTC. This gives the protein CAISERLGYTF.

J is TRBJ1-5 and V is TRBV9; possible D gene TRBD1, 6 bases. Looked up from germline, CDR1 is SGDLS and CDR2 is YYNGEE. The CDR3 sequence is 13 residues long. Trimming took off 4 bases at V and 3 bases at J, with 8 bases between the two ends. This chain's CDR3 is CASSRDNNQPQHF. The CDR3 nucleotides read TGTGCCAGCAGCCGGGACAACAATCAGCCCCAGCATTTT.

This chain links TRBV27 with TRBJ1-5; D is ambiguous. V lost 8 bases and J 2 bases, leaving 16 bases between the germline ends. The germline V gene has CDR1 MNHEY and CDR2 SMNVEV (reference sequence). This CDR3 is built from 15 residues. DNA for the CDR3: TGTGCCAGCCGTTCGGGGAAAGCGGGCAATCAGCCCCAGCATTTT. Protein: CASRSGKAGNQPQHF.